The 21 T cell receptor beta chains below all came from one sample that was sequenced in a study of T cell responses to AZD1222 COVID-19 vaccine. Sequencing was performed with immunoSEQ multiplex PCR; in TCRdb, only in-frame clones are kept and a portion is missing. The sample yields some 150,000 clones, about nine tenths seen once. This sample comprised peripheral blood, obtained on day 0 of MenACWY control vaccination. Source of these receptors: an adult in good health.

This chain connects TRBV9 to TRBJ2-3; TRBD2 matches 12 bases. Germline-derived CDR1 and CDR2 are SGDLS and YYNGEE. The V gene end was trimmed by 0 bases and the J gene end by 6 bases; junction bases not matched to a gene: 5. The CDR3 has 16 amino acids. The CDR3 protein is CASSVVLAGGMDTQYF. DNA for the CDR3: TGTGCCAGCAGCGTAGTACTAGCGGGGGGTATGGATACGCAGTATTTT. The variable domain in full, with the rest retrieved from reference TRBV9 and TRBJ2-3, is DSGVTQTPKHLITATGQRVTLRCSPRSGDLSVYWYQQSLDQGLQFLIQYYNGEERAKGNILERFSAQQFPDLHSELNLSSLELGDSALYFCASSVVLAGGMDTQYFGPGTRLTVL.

This chain links TRBV19 with TRBJ1-1; 8 nucleotides align to TRBD1. Germline CDR1 LNHDA, CDR2 SQIVND (reference sequence). The CDR3 has 13 amino acids. Trimming at V came to 5 bases and at J to 5 bases, leaving 4 bases not matched to a gene. Here the CDR3 DNA reads TGTGCCAGTAGTGTCACAGGGGGGACTGAAGCTTTCTTT. It yields the protein CASSVTGGTEAFF. Full variable domain (missing parts from reference TRBV19 and TRBJ1-1): DGGITQSPKYLFRKEGQNVTLSCEQNLNHDAMYWYRQDPGQGLRLIYYSQIVNDFQKGDIAEGYSVSREKKESFPLTVTSAQKNPTAFYLCASSVTGGTEAFFGQGTRLTVV.

The genes are TRBV6-5 and TRBJ2-7; possibly TRBD1 for D (7 bases). CDR1 is MNHEY and CDR2 is SVGAGI in the germline V gene. V was pared by 7 bases and J by 3 bases, with 13 bases between. The CDR3 is 13 residues long. The CDR3 reads CASTPQGGYEQYF. The CDR3 DNA reads as TGTGCCAGCACTCCCCAGGGGGGCTACGAGCAGTACTTC.

The rearrangement links TRBV19 to TRBJ1-6; no firm D call. Germline V gene data show CDR1 as LNHDA and CDR2 as SQIVND (reference sequence). CDR3 length equals 14 residues. V was cut by 1 base and J by 10 bases, with 11 bases left in between. CDR3 in DNA: TGTGCCAGTAGTATAGTCGGGGTGGGATCACCCCTCCACTTT. Translation gives CASSIVGVGSPLHF.

The V gene is TRBV6-5, the J gene TRBJ1-1; 7 bases fit TRBD1. Germline V gene data show CDR1 as MNHEY and CDR2 as SVGAGI. The CDR3 totals 14 residues. J lost 4 bases, V lost 3 bases, and 5 bases had no gene match. The chain's CDR3 is CASSYSTGFTEAFF. The CDR3 DNA sequence: TGTGCCAGCAGTTATTCGACAGGGTTCACTGAAGCTTTCTTT.

This clone has just a few counts. This chain joins TRBV7-3 and TRBJ2-7; D remains ambiguous. V was trimmed by 1 base and J by 0 bases, leaving 10 bases between them. The CDR3 spans 15 residues. The V gene's germline CDR1 is SGHTA and CDR2 FQGTGA. The CDR3 reads CASSLNPGPSYEQYF. CDR3 in DNA: TGTGCCAGCAGCTTAAATCCGGGTCCCTCCTACGAGCAGTACTTC.

The chain combines TRBV19 with TRBJ1-2; D gene uncertain. The CDR3 extends over 15 amino acids. V was shortened by 4 bases and J by 2 bases, with 14 bases between the two germline ends. From germline, CDR1 is LNHDA and CDR2 SQIVND (reference sequence). The CDR3 nucleotides read TGTGCCAGTAGTACCGCCGGGTATGGGAACTATGGCTACACCTTC. Its protein is CASSTAGYGNYGYTF.

The J gene is TRBJ2-7, the V gene TRBV7-3, with D perhaps assigned TRBD1 or TRBD2 (5 bases each). The CDR3 covers 13 residues. Germline-derived CDR1 and CDR2 are SGHTA and FQGTGA. V lost 2 bases and J lost 5, with 10 bases in between. CDR3 in DNA: TGTGCCAGCAGCTTACGTAGAGGGGACGAGCAGTACTTC. Translated: CASSLRRGDEQYF.

This clone occurred once. As DNA, the CDR3 is TGTGCCGCCCGGACGGGGGCGGGTGGCTACACCTTC. Translation gives CAARTGAGGYTF. The chain carries TRBV24-1 and TRBJ1-2; D possibly corresponds to TRBD1 (6 bases). Germline assignment: CDR1 KGHDR and CDR2 SFDVKD. The CDR3 is 12 amino acids. Trimming cost V 12 bases and J 7 bases, with 17 bases left between them.

This rearrangement joins TRBV24-1 to TRBJ2-1; 9 bases align to TRBD1. Per germline, CDR1 KGHDR and CDR2 SFDVKD. Losses at the gene ends were 5 bases for V and 3 bases for J; bases not matched to a gene: 7. The CDR3 runs to 16 residues. The CDR3 nucleotides are TGTGCCACCAGTGCCCCGGGACAGGGTCACTACAATGAGCAGTTCTTC. Translating it yields CATSAPGQGHYNEQFF.

The rearrangement uses TRBV7-9 and TRBJ2-2; D is ambiguous. CDR1 SEHNR and CDR2 FQNEAQ come from the germline V gene (reference sequence). V lost 1 base, J lost 5 bases, and 14 bases lay in between. The CDR3 is 16 amino acids. CDR3 residues: CASSLGLTLRTGELFF. The CDR3 nucleotides read TGTGCCAGCAGCTTAGGGCTCACGCTTCGGACCGGGGAGCTGTTTTTT.

Remarks on this clone: At the DNA level, this CDR3 is encoded by other sequences in the same sample as well. The CDR3 loop is CASSQEQQDTQYF. The CDR3 DNA sequence: TGCGCCAGCAGCCAAGAACAACAAGATACGCAGTATTTT. The gene calls are TRBV4-1 and TRBJ2-3; D uncertain. Germline V gene data show CDR1 as MGHRA and CDR2 as YSYEKL. Trimming removed 0 bases from V and 5 bases from J, with 6 bases in between. The CDR3 loop spans 13 amino acids.

The chain recombines TRBV5-1 with TRBJ1-1; TRBD1 agrees at 11 bases. Trimming cost V 4 bases and J 1 base; bases outside gene matches: 6. CDR1 is SGHRS and CDR2 is YFSETQ in the germline V gene. The CDR3 runs 16 residues. The CDR3 DNA reads TGCGCCAGCAGCCGGGACAGGGGGTTGGCGAACACTGAAGCTTTCTTT. Its translation: CASSRDRGLANTEAFF.

This clone was counted between two and nine times. This chain joins TRBV5-1 and TRBJ2-7; D might be TRBD1 (5 bases). The CDR3 runs 12 residues. CDR1 SGHRS and CDR2 YFSETQ come from the germline V gene. The V gene lost 5 bases and the J gene lost 3 bases, with 9 bases spanning the gap. The CDR3 region is CASRRDSYEQYF. The CDR3 DNA reads as TGCGCCAGCAGACGAGACAGCTACGAGCAGTACTTC.

The V call is TRBV5-8, the J call TRBJ1-5; 10 bases fit TRBD1. V shed 4 bases and J 1 base; nucleotides not matched to a gene: 8. Germline-derived CDR1 and CDR2 are SGHTS and YDEGEE. The CDR3 loop spans 17 amino acids. The CDR3 nucleotides are TGTGCCAGCAGCCCCCGGGACAGGGGTGCGAGCAATCAGCCCCAGCATTTT. Protein product: CASSPRDRGASNQPQHF.

The rearrangement uses TRBV7-9 and TRBJ1-2; tentatively, D is TRBD1 (5 bases). The CDR3 loop spans 16 amino acids. V was cut by 5 bases and J by 5 bases, with 21 bases left in between. Germline V gives CDR1 SEHNR, CDR2 FQNEAQ (reference sequence). CDR3 sequence reads: CASSAPGRVHGYGYTF. The DNA for the CDR3 is TGTGCCAGCAGCGCCCCAGGGCGGGTACATGGTTATGGCTACACCTTC.

The V gene is TRBV25-1, the J gene TRBJ2-5, with D unresolved. V lost 8 bases and J lost 2, with 15 bases in between. The V gene's germline CDR1 is MGHDK and CDR2 SYGVNS. The CDR3 sequence is 14 residues long. CDR3 nucleotide sequence: TGTGCCAGCGGTTCAGGTGGGGTACAAGAGACCCAGTACTTC. Translating gives CASGSGGVQETQYF.

The table lists this clone with a count of one. The chain joins TRBV30 to TRBJ2-1, with D unclear. CDR3 size: 15 residues. From germline, CDR1 is GTSNPN and CDR2 SVGIG (reference sequence). Trimming stripped 3 bases from V and 7 bases from J, with 19 bases between. The CDR3, as DNA: TGTGCCTGGAGGGGCCGGATTCTGGTGTGGAATGAGCAGTTCTTC. This codes for CAWRGRILVWNEQFF.

This clone was observed once. This chain uses TRBV4-2 with TRBJ1-5; D perhaps matches TRBD1 (5 bases). The CDR3 covers 14 residues. Germline values: CDR1 LGHNA, CDR2 YNFKEQ. V dropped 3 bases and J dropped 7 bases, with 13 bases sitting between them. CDR3 sequence (DNA): TGTGCCAGCAGCCAGGGGGACTATGGGCAGCCCCAGCATTTT. Amino acids: CASSQGDYGQPQHF.

V usage is TRBV29-1 and J usage is TRBJ1-2; D remains unclear. CDR1 is SQVTM and CDR2 is ANQGSEA in the germline V gene. The CDR3 sequence is 11 residues long. The CDR3 sequence is CKGRTDYGYTF. CDR3 DNA: TGCAAGGGCAGAACCGACTATGGCTACACCTTC.

This chain connects TRBV7-9 to TRBJ2-2; no clear D gene. CDR1 is SEHNR and CDR2 is FQNEAQ in the germline V gene (reference sequence). V was clipped by 1 base and J by 0 bases, with 9 bases between them. There are 16 residues in the CDR3. Here the CDR3 reads CASSLDKFSNTGELFF. CDR3 nucleotide sequence: TGTGCCAGCAGCTTAGACAAGTTCTCGAACACCGGGGAGCTGTTTTTT.